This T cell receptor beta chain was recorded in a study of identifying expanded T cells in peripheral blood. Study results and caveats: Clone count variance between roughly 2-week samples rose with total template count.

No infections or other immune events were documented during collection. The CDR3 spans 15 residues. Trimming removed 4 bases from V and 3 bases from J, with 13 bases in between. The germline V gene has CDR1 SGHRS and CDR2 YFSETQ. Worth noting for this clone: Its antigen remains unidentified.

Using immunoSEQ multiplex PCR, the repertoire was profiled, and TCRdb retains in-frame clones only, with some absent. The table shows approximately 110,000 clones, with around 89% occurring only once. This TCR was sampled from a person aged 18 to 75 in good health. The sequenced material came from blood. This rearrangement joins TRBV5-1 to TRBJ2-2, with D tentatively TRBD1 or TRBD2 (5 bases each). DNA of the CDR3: TGCGCCAGCAGCCCAGGGACGACTCACACCGGGGAGCTGTTTTTT. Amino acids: CASSPGTTHTGELFF.